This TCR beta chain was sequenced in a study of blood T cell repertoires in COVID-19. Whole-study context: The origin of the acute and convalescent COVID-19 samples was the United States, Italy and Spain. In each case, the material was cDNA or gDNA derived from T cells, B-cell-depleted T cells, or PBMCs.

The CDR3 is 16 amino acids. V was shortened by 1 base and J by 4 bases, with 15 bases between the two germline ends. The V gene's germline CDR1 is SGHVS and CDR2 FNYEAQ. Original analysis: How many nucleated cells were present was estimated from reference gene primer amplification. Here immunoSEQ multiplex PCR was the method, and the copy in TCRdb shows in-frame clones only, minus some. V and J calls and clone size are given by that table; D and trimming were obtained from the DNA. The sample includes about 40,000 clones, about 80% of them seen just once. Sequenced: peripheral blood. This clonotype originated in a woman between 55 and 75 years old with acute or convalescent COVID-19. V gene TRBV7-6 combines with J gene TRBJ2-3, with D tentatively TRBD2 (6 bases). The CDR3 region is CASSLETGRGSDTQYF. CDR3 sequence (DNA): TGTGCCAGCAGCTTAGAGACCGGGAGAGGGTCAGATACGCAGTATTTT.